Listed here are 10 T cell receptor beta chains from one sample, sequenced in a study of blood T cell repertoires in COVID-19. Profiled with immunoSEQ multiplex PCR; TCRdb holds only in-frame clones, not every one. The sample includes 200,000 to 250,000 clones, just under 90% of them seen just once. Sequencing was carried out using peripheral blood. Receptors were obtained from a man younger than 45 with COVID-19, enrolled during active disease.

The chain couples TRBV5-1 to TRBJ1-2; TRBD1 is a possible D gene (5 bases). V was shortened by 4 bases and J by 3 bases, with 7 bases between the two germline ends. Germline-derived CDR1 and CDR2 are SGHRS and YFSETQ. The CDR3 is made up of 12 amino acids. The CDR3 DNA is TGCGCCAGCAGCGGGGCGGACTATGGCTACACCTTC. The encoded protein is CASSGADYGYTF. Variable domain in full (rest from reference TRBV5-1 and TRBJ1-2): KAGVTQTPRYLIKTRGQQVTLSCSPISGHRSVSWYQQTPGQGLQFLFEYFSETQRNKGNFPGRFSGRQFSNSRSEMNVSTLELGDSALYLCASSGADYGYTFGSGTRLTVV.

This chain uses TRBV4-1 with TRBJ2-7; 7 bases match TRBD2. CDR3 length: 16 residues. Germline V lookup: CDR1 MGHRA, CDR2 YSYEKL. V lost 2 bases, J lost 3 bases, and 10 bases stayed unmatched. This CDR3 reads CASSQIAGTTYYEQYF. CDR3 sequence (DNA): TGCGCCAGCAGCCAAATTGCCGGGACTACCTACTACGAGCAGTACTTC.

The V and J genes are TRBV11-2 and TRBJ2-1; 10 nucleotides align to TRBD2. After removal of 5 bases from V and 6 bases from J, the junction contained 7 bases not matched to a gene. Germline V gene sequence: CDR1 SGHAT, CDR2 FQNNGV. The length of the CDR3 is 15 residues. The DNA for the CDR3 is TGTGCCAGCAGCCCGGGCAGCGGGGGGGCCAATGAGCAGTTCTTC. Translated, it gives CASSPGSGGANEQFF.

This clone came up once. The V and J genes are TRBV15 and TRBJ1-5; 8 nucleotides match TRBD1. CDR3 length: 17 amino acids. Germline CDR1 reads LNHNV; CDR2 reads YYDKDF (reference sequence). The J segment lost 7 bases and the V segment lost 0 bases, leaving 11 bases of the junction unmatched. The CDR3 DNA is TGTGCCACCAGCAGAGATAATGGGGCAGGGGGCAGGCAGCCCCAGCATTTT. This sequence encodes CATSRDNGAGGRQPQHF.

This chain's CDR3 is CASSLKREGLWNTGELFF. CDR3 coding DNA: TGTGCCAGCAGCTTGAAACGGGAGGGCCTATGGAACACCGGGGAGCTGTTTTTT. The chain combines TRBV5-4 with TRBJ2-2, with 8 nucleotides matching TRBD2. The CDR3 extends over 18 amino acids. The germline gives CDR1 SGHNT, CDR2 YYREEE (reference sequence). V trimming: 1 base; J trimming: 1 base; junction bases outside the gene matches: 9.

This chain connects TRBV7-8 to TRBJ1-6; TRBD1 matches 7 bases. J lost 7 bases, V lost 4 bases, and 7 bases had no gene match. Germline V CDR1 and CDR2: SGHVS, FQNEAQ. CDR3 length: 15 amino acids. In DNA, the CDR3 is TGTGCCAGCAGCTCCCGACAGGGCTGGAATTCACCCCTCCACTTT. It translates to CASSSRQGWNSPLHF. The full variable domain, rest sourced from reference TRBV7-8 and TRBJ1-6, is GAGVSQSPRYKVAKRGQDVALRCDPISGHVSLFWYQQALGQGPEFLTYFQNEAQLDKSGLPSDRFFAERPEGSVSTLKIQRTQQEDSAVYLCASSSRQGWNSPLHFGNGTRLTVT.

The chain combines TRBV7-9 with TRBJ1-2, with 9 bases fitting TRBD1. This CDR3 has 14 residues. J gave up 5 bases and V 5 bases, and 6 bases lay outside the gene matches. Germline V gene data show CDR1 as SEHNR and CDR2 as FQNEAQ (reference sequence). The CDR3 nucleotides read TGTGCCAGCAGCGAGGGACAGGGACTATATGGCTACACCTTC. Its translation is CASSEGQGLYGYTF.

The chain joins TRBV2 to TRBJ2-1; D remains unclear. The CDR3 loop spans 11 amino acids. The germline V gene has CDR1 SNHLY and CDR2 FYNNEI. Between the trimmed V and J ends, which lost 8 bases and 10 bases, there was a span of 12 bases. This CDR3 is CASLERREQFF. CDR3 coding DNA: TGTGCCAGCTTAGAAAGGCGGGAGCAGTTCTTC.

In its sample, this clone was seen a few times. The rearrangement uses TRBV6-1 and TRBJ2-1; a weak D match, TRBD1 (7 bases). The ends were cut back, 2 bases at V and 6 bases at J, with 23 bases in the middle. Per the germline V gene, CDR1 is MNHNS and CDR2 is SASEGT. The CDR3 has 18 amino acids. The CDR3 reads CASSELRQGGGGGNEQFF. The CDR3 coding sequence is TGTGCCAGCAGTGAACTCCGACAGGGAGGTGGTGGTGGCAATGAGCAGTTCTTC.

The CDR3 protein is CASSITGTEQPQHF. The CDR3 DNA follows: TGTGCCAGCAGCATCACCGGGACAGAGCAGCCCCAGCATTTT. The rearrangement uses TRBV5-4 and TRBJ1-5, with TRBD1 matching over 7 bases. The junction had 8 bases not matched to a gene; V was cut back by 4 bases and J by 7 bases. This CDR3 is 14 amino acids long. Germline loops: CDR1 SGHNT, CDR2 YYREEE (reference sequence).